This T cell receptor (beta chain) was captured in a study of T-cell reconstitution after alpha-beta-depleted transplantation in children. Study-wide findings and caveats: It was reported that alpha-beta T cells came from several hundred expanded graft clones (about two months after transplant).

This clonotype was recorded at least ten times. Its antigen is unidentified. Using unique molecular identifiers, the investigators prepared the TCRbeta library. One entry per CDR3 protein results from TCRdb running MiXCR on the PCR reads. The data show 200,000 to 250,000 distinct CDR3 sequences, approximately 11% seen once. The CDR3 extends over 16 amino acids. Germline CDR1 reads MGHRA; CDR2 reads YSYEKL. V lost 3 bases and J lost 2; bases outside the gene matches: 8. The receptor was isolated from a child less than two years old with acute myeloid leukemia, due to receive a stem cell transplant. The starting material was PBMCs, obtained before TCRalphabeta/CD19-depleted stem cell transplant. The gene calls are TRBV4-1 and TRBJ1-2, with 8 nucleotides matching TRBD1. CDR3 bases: TGCGCCAGCAGCCAGCCCGGGACAGGCTGGAACTATGGCTACACCTTC. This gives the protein CASSQPGTGWNYGYTF.